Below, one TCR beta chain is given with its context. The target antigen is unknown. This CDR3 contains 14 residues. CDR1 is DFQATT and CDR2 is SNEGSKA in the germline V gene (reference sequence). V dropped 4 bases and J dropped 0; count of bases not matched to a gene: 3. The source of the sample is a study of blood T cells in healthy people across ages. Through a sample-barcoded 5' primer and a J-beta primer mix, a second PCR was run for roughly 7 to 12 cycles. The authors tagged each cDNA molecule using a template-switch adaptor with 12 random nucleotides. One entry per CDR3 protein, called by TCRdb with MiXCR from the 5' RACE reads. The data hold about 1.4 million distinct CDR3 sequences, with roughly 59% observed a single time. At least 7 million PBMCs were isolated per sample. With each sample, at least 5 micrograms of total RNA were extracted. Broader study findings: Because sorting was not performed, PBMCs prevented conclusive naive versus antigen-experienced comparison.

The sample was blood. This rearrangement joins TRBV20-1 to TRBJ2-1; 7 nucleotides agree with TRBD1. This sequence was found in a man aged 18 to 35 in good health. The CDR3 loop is CSAKTGSSYNEQFF. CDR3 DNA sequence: TGCAGTGCTAAGACAGGGAGCTCCTACAATGAGCAGTTCTTC.